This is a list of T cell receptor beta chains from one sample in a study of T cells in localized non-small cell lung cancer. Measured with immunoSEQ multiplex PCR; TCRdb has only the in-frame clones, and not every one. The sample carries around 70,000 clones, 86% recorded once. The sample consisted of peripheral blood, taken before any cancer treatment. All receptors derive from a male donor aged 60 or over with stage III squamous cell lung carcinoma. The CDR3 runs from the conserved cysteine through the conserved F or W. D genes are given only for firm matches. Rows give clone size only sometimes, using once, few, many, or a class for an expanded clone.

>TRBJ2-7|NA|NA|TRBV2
CASNEVSSYEQYF
TGTGCCAGCAATGAGGTGAGCTCCTACGAGCAGTACTTC
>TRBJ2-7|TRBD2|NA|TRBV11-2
CASSLESGGRGEQYF
TGTGCCAGCAGCTTAGAGAGCGGGGGGCGGGGCGAGCAGTACTTC
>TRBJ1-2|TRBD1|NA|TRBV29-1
CSVTTGGYGYTF
TGCAGCGTAACAACAGGGGGCTATGGCTACACCTTC
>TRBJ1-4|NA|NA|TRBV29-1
CSARQVPNEKLFF
TGCAGCGCCAGACAGGTACCCAATGAAAAACTGTTTTTT
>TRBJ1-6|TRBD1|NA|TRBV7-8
CASSRTGPSPLHF
TGTGCCAGCAGCCGGACAGGGCCATCACCCCTCCACTTT
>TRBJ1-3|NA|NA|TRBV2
CASSDQGPVGNTIYF
TGTGCCAGCAGTGATCAGGGGCCTGTCGGAAACACCATATATTTT
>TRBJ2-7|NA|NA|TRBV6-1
CASRNRQLGAYF
TGTGCCAGCAGGAACAGGCAGCTAGGCGCGTACTTC
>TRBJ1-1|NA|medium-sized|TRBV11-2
CASSLGFGATEAFF
TGTGCCAGCAGCTTAGGCTTCGGCGCCACTGAAGCTTTCTTT
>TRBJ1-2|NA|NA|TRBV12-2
CASRLGDSLPGRGYTF
TGTGCAAGTCGCTTAGGGGACAGCCTACCTGGGCGAGGCTACACCTTC
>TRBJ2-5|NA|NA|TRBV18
CASSPGLSEQTQYF
TGTGCCAGCTCACCAGGCTTGTCCGAGCAGACCCAGTACTTC
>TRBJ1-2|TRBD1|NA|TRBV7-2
CASSPVTDRGGYTF
TGTGCCAGCAGCCCCGTAACCGACAGGGGCGGCTACACCTTC
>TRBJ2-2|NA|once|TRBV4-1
CASSQEAGDTGELFF
TGCGCCAGCAGCCAAGAAGCAGGAGATACCGGGGAGCTGTTTTTT
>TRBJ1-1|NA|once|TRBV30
CAWSVRAGSTEAFF
TGTGCCTGGAGTGTACGGGCAGGGAGCACTGAAGCTTTCTTT
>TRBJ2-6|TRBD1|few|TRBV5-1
CASSWTGGSGANVLTF
TGCGCCAGCAGCTGGACAGGGGGCTCTGGGGCCAACGTCCTGACTTTC
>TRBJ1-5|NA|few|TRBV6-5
CASSPVERNQPQHF
TGTGCCAGCAGTCCCGTGGAGCGGAATCAGCCCCAGCATTTT
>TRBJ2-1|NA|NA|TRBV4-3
CASSQEAGLHEQFF
TGCGCCAGCAGCCAAGAGGCAGGGCTCCATGAGCAGTTCTTC
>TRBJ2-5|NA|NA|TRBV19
CASSIGGGLTLETQYF
TGTGCCAGTAGTATAGGAGGGGGTCTCACACTGGAGACCCAGTACTTC